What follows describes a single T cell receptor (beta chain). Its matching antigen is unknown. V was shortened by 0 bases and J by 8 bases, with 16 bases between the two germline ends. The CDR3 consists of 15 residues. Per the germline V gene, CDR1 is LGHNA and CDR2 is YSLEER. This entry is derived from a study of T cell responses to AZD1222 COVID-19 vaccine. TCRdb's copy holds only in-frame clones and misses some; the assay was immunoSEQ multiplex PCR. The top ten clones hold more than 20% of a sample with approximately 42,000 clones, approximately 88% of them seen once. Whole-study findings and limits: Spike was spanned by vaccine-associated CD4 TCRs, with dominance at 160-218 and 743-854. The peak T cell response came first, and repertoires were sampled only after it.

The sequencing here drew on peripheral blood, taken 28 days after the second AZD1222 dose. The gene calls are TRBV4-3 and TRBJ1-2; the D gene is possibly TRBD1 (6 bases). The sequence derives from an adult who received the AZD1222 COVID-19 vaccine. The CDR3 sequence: CASSQDGAGADGYTF. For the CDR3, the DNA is TGCGCCAGCAGCCAAGATGGGGCGGGGGCGGACGGCTACACCTTC.